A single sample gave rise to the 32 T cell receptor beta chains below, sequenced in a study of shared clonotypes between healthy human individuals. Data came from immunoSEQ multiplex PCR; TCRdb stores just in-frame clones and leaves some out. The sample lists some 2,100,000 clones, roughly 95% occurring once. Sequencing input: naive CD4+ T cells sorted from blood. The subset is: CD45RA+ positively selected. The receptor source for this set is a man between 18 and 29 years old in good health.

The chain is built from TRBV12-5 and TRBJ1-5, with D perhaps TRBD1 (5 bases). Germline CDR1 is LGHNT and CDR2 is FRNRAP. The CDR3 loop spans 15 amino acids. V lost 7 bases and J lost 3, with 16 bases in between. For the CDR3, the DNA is TGTGCTAGTGCCCGGGACGCTGGCTACAATCAGCCCCAGCATTTT. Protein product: CASARDAGYNQPQHF.

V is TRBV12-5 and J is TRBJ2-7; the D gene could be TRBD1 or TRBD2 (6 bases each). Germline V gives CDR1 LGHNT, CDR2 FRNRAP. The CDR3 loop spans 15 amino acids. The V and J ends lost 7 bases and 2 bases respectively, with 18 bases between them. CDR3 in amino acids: CASDSAGRGAYEQYF. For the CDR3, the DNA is TGTGCTAGTGATTCCGCGGGAAGGGGGGCCTACGAGCAGTACTTC.

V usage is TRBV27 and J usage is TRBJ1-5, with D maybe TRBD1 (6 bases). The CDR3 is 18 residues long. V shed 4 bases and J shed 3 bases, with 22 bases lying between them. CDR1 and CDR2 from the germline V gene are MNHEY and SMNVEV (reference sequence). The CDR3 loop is CASSSSYFRQASNQPQHF. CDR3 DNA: TGTGCCAGCAGTTCCTCTTATTTCAGACAGGCCTCCAATCAGCCCCAGCATTTT.

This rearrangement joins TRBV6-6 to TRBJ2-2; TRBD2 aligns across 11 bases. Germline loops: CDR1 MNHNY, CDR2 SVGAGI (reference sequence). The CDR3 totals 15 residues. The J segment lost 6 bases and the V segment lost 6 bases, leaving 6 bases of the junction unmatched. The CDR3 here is CASRVAGGGSGELFF. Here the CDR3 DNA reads TGTGCCAGCAGAGTAGCGGGAGGGGGTTCCGGGGAGCTGTTTTTT.

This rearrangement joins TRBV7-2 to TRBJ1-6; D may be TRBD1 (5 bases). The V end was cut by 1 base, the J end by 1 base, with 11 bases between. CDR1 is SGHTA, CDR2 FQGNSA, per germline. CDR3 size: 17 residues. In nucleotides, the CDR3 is TGTGCCAGCAGCTTAGTCCGGGGGAGGTCCTATAATTCACCCCTCCACTTT. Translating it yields CASSLVRGRSYNSPLHF.

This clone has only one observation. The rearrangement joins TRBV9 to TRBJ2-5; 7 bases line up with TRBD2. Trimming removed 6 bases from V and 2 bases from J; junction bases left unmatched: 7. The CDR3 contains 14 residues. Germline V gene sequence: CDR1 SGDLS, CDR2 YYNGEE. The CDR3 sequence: CASNGGGPQETQYF. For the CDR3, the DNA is TGTGCCAGCAACGGGGGAGGGCCTCAAGAGACCCAGTACTTC.

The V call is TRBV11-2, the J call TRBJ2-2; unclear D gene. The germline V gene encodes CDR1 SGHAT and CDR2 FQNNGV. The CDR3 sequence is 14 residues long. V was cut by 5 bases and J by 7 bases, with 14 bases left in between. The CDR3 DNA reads TGTGCCAGCAGCCTAAGGGTTGACTTCGGGGAGCTGTTTTTT. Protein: CASSLRVDFGELFF.

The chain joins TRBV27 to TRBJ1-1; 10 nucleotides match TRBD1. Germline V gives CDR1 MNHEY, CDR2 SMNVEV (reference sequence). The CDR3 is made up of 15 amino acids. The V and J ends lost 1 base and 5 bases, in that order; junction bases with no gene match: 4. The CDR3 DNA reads TGTGCCAGCAGTTTATTGGGACAGGGGTCGACTGAAGCTTTCTTT. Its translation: CASSLLGQGSTEAFF.

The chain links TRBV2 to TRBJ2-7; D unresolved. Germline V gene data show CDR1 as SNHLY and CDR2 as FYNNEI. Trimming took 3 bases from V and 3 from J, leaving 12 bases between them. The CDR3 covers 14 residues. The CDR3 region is CASSEGNPGYEQYF. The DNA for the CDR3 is TGTGCCAGCAGTGAGGGAAACCCAGGCTACGAGCAGTACTTC. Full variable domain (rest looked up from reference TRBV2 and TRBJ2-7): EPEVTQTPSHQVTQMGQEVILRCVPISNHLYFYWYRQILGQKVEFLVSFYNNEISEKSEIFDDQFSVERPDGSNFTLKIRSTKLEDSAMYFCASSEGNPGYEQYFGPGTRLTVT.

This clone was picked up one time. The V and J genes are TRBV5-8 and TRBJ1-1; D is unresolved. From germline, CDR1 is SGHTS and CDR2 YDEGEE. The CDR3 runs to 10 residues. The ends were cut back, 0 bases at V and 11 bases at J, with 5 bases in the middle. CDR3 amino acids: CASSLEHAFF. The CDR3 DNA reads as TGTGCCAGCAGCTTGGAACACGCTTTCTTT.

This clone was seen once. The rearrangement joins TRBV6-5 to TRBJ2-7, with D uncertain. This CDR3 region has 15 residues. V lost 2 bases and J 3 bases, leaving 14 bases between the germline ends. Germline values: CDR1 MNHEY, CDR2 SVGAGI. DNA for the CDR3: TGTGCCAGCAGTTACCGAGATGCAGGCCTCTACGAGCAGTACTTC. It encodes CASSYRDAGLYEQYF.

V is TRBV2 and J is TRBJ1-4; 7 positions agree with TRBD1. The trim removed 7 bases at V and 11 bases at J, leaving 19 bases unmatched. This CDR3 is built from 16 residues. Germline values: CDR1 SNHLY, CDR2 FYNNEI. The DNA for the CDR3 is TGTGCCAGCATATCAACGCCAGGGGGGCGAGAGGGGAAACTGTTTTTT. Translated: CASISTPGGREGKLFF.

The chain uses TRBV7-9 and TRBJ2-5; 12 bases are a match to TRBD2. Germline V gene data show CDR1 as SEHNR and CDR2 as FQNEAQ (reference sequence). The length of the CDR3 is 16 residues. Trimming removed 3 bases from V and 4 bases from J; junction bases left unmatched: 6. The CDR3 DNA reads TGTGCCAGCAGCTTGGCGGGACTAGCGGGTGGAGAGACCCAGTACTTC. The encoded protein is CASSLAGLAGGETQYF.

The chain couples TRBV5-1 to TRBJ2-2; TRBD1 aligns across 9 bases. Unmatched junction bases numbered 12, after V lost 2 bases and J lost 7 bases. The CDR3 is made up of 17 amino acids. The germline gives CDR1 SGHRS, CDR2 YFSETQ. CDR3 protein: CASSFRDRVRSGGELFF. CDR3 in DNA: TGCGCCAGCAGCTTCAGGGACAGGGTCCGAAGTGGCGGGGAGCTGTTTTTT.

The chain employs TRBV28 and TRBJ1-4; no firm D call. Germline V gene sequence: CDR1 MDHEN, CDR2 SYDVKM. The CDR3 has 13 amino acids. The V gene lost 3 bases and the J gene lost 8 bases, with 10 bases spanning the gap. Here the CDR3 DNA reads TGTGCCAGCAGTTTGCATCAGGAGGAAAAACTGTTTTTT. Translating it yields CASSLHQEEKLFF.

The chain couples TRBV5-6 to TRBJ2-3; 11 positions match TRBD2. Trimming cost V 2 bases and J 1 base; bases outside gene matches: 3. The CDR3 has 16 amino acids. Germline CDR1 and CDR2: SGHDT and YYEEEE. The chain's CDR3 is CASSFLGLAGTDTQYF. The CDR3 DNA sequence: TGTGCCAGCAGCTTTTTGGGACTAGCGGGCACAGATACGCAGTATTTT.

CDR3 nucleotide sequence: TGTGCCAGCAGGCCACCTAACTATGGCTACACCTTC. Its translation: CASRPPNYGYTF. The V gene is TRBV6-6, the J gene TRBJ1-2; D remains unclear. The CDR3 has 12 amino acids. The V gene's germline CDR1 is MNHNY and CDR2 SVGAGI (reference sequence). The V end lost 6 bases, the J end lost 0 bases, and 5 bases lay between the germline ends.

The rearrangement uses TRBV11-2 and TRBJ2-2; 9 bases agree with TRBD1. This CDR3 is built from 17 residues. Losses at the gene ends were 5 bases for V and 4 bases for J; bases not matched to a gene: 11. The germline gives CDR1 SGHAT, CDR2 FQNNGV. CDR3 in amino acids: CASSHGQGPTSTGELFF. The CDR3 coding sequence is TGTGCCAGCAGCCATGGACAGGGGCCAACATCCACCGGGGAGCTGTTTTTT.

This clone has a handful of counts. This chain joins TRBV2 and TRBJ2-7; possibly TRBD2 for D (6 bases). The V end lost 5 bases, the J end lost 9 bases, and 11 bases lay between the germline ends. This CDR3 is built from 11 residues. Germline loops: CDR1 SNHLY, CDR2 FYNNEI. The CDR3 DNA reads TGTGCCAGCAGTCAGGGACTTGGGCAGTACTTC. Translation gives CASSQGLGQYF.

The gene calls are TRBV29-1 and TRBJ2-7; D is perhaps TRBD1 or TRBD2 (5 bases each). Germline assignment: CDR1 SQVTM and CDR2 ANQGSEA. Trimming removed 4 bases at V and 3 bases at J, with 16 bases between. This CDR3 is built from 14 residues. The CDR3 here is CSVVPGTSRYEQYF. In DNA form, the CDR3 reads TGCAGCGTTGTCCCCGGGACCTCCCGCTACGAGCAGTACTTC.

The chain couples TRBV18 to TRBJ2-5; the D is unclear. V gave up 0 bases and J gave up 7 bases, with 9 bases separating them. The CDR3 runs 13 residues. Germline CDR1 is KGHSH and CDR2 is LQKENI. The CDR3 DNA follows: TGTGCCAGCTCACCACCGACGGTAGCGACCCAGTACTTC. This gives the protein CASSPPTVATQYF.

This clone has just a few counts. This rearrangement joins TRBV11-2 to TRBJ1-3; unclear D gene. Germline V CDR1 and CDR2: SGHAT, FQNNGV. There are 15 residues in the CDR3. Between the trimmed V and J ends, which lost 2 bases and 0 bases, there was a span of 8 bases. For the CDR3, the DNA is TGTGCCAGCAGCTTAACTCGAAGCTCTGGAAACACCATATATTTT. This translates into CASSLTRSSGNTIYF.

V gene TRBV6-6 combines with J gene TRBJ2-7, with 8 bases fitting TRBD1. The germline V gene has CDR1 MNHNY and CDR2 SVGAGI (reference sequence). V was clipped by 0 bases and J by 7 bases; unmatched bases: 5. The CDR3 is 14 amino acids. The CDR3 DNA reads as TGTGCCAGCAGTTACTCAGGACAGGGAAGTGAGCAGTACTTC. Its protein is CASSYSGQGSEQYF.

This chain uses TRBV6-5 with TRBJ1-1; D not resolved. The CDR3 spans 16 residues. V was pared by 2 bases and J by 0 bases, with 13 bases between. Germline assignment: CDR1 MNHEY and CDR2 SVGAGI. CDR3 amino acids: CASSYLPRAMNTEAFF. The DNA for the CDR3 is TGTGCCAGCAGTTACCTCCCCCGGGCGATGAACACTGAAGCTTTCTTT.

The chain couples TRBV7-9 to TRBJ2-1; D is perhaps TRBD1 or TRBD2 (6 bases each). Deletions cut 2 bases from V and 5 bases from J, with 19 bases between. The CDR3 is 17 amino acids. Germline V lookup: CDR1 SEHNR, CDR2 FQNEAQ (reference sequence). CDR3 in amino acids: CASSLTPFWGADNEQFF. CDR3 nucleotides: TGTGCCAGCAGCTTAACTCCGTTTTGGGGGGCGGACAATGAGCAGTTCTTC.

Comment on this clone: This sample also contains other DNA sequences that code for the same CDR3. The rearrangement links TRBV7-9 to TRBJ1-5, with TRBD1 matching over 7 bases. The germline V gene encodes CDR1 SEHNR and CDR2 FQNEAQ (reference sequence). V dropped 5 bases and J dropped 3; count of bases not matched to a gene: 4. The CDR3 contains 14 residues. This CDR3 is CASSPGTDNQPQHF. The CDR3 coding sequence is TGTGCCAGCAGCCCAGGGACAGACAATCAGCCCCAGCATTTT.

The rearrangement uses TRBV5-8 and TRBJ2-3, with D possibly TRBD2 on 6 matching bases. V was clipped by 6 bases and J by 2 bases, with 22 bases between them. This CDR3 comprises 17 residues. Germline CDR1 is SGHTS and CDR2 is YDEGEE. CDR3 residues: CASTLSIASADTDTQYF. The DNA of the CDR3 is TGTGCCAGCACCCTATCTATCGCTAGCGCCGACACAGATACGCAGTATTTT.

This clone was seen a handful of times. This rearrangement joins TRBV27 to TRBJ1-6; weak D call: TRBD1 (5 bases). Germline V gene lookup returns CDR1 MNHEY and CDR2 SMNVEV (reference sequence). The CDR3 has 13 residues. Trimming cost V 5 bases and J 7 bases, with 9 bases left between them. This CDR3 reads CASSRQRNSPLHF. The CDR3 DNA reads TGTGCCAGCAGTCGACAGAGGAATTCACCCCTCCACTTT.

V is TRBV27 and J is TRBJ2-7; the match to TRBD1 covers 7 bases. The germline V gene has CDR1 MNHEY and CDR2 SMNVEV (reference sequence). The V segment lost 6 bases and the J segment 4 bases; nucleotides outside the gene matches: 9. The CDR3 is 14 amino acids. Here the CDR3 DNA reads TGTGCCAGCAGGACAGACAGGGTTGGGTACGAGCAGTACTTC. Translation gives CASRTDRVGYEQYF.

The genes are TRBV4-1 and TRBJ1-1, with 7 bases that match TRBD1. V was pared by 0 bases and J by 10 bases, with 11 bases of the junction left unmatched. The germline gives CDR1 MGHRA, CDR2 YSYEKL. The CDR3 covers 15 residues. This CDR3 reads CASSQDLEGGRAAFF. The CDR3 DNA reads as TGCGCCAGCAGCCAAGACCTTGAAGGGGGCCGTGCAGCTTTCTTT.

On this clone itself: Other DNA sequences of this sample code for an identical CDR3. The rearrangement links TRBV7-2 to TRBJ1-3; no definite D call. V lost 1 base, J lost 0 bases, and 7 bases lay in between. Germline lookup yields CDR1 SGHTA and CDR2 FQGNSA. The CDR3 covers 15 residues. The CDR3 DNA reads TGTGCCAGCAGCTTAGATCGGGTCTCTGGAAACACCATATATTTT. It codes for CASSLDRVSGNTIYF.

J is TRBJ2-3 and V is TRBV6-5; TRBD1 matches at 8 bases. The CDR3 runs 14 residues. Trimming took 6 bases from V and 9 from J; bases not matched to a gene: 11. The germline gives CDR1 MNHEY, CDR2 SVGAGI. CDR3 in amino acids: CASRIGQGLETQYF. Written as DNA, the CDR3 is TGTGCCAGCAGAATAGGACAGGGTTTAGAAACGCAGTATTTT.